This T cell receptor (beta chain) was profiled in a study of OX40 agonist ivuxolimab in advanced cancers. Assay used: immunoSEQ multiplex PCR; TCRdb lists only in-frame clones, some missing. The sample includes about 45,000 clones, around 89% seen only once; the top ten take around 17%. The CDR3 is 15 amino acids. V was pared by 8 bases and J by 5 bases, with 13 bases of the junction left unmatched. Per germline, CDR1 MNHNS and CDR2 SASEGT. J is TRBJ2-5 and V is TRBV6-1; 8 bases are a match to TRBD1. The sample in question was CD4+ or CD8+ T cells sorted from blood, obtained in a trial of the OX40 agonist ivuxolimab. This sequence was found in an adult with an advanced solid tumor such as melanoma, head and neck, liver or kidney cancer. The CDR3 sequence is CASGELTGERETQYF. The CDR3, as DNA: TGTGCCAGCGGAGAACTGACAGGGGAACGCGAGACCCAGTACTTC.